The next 23 T cell receptor beta chains were all read from a single sample in a study of blood T cell repertoires in COVID-19. Libraries were prepared by immunoSEQ multiplex PCR; TCRdb keeps only in-frame clonotypes and omits some of them. The data hold about 480,000 clones, with approximately 88% observed a single time. Sequenced: peripheral blood. Source of these receptors: a woman aged 45 to 65 with COVID-19, enrolled during active disease.

This clone was detected a few times. The chain links TRBV23-1 to TRBJ2-7, with TRBD1 matching over 8 bases. TRBV23-1 falls under the ORF class, with uncertain function. The CDR3 extends over 15 amino acids. V lost 6 bases, J lost 2 bases, and 9 bases stayed unmatched. CDR3 in DNA: TGCGCCAGCAGGGAGGGACAGGACGAAACCTACGAGCAGTACTTC. Its protein product is CASREGQDETYEQYF.

The chain uses TRBV2 and TRBJ1-1; TRBD1 might be the D (6 bases). Trimming stripped 10 bases from V and 0 bases from J, with 9 bases between. The germline CDR1 and CDR2 sequences are SNHLY and FYNNEI. The CDR3 sequence is 12 residues long. CDR3 DNA sequence: TGTGCCAAGACAGGAATGAACACTGAAGCTTTCTTT. It translates to CAKTGMNTEAFF. Full variable domain (missing parts from reference TRBV2 and TRBJ1-1): EPEVTQTPSHQVTQMGQEVILRCVPISNHLYFYWYRQILGQKVEFLVSFYNNEISEKSEIFDDQFSVERPDGSNFTLKIRSTKLEDSAMYFCAKTGMNTEAFFGQGTRLTVV.

The chain combines TRBV13 with TRBJ2-1; 13 bases align to TRBD2. CDR3 length: 15 residues. The V gene end was trimmed by 4 bases and the J gene end by 9 bases; junction bases not matched to a gene: 6. Germline V gives CDR1 PRHDT, CDR2 FYEKMQ (reference sequence). CDR3 residues: CASSWGTSGEVEQFF. The CDR3 DNA reads TGTGCCAGCAGCTGGGGGACTAGCGGGGAGGTTGAGCAGTTCTTC.

The gene calls are TRBV5-1 and TRBJ1-1; D ambiguous. The length of the CDR3 is 14 residues. CDR1 is SGHRS, CDR2 YFSETQ, per germline. Between the trimmed V and J ends, which lost 0 bases and 6 bases, there was a span of 12 bases. The CDR3 region is CASSLAGSSPEAFF. Here the CDR3 DNA reads TGCGCCAGCAGCTTGGCCGGGAGCAGCCCTGAAGCTTTCTTT.

This sequence joins TRBV6-5 and TRBJ2-7, with D possibly matching TRBD1 (6 bases). The CDR3 is 15 amino acids. Germline V CDR1 and CDR2: MNHEY, SVGAGI. V lost 7 bases and J 7 bases, leaving 23 bases between the germline ends. The CDR3 protein is CASNLATGDTGEQYF. CDR3 coding DNA: TGTGCCAGCAATCTGGCGACAGGCGATACGGGAGAGCAGTACTTC.

The rearrangement links TRBV20-1 to TRBJ2-1; 8 nucleotides line up with TRBD2. Germline CDR1 is DFQATT and CDR2 is SNEGSKA (reference sequence). V lost 2 bases, J lost 13 bases, and 4 bases stayed unmatched. CDR3 size: 11 residues. The CDR3 reads CSARSGGQQFF. The CDR3, as DNA: TGCAGTGCTAGAAGCGGGGGCCAACAGTTCTTC.

The chain is built from TRBV6-1 and TRBJ2-7; 7 bases are shared with TRBD2. Germline lookup yields CDR1 MNHNS and CDR2 SASEGT. This CDR3 is built from 13 residues. V shed 2 bases, J shed 9 bases, and the junction held 7 bases outside the gene matches. For the CDR3, the DNA is TGTGCCAGCAGTGAACTAGCGGTCGGTGGGCAGTACTTC. Translation: CASSELAVGGQYF.

This clone occurred once. The chain links TRBV5-1 to TRBJ2-7; 8 bases line up with TRBD2. The CDR3 totals 14 residues. Trimming took 5 bases from V and 0 from J; bases not matched to a gene: 4. The V gene's germline CDR1 is SGHRS and CDR2 YFSETQ. The CDR3 spells CASSPAGDSYEQYF. CDR3 in DNA: TGCGCCAGCAGTCCAGCGGGGGACTCCTACGAGCAGTACTTC. Looking up the rest from reference TRBV5-1 and TRBJ2-7 gives the full variable domain: KAGVTQTPRYLIKTRGQQVTLSCSPISGHRSVSWYQQTPGQGLQFLFEYFSETQRNKGNFPGRFSGRQFSNSRSEMNVSTLELGDSALYLCASSPAGDSYEQYFGPGTRLTVT.

V and J are TRBV27 and TRBJ2-7; 10 positions agree with TRBD1. The length of the CDR3 is 13 residues. After removal of 4 bases from V and 7 bases from J, the junction contained 4 bases not matched to a gene. CDR1 is MNHEY, CDR2 SMNVEV, per germline (reference sequence). Here the CDR3 DNA reads TGTGCCAGCAGTTACGGACAGGGGGGAGAGCAGTACTTC. This sequence encodes CASSYGQGGEQYF.

The chain employs TRBV5-1 and TRBJ1-3; no reliable D call. Germline CDR1 reads SGHRS; CDR2 reads YFSETQ. The CDR3 spans 17 residues. V was shortened by 4 bases and J by 0 bases, with 17 bases between the two germline ends. The CDR3 coding sequence is TGCGCCAGCAGCCCCCTCCCGCCAGGCCCCTCTGGAAACACCATATATTTT. This encodes CASSPLPPGPSGNTIYF.

The chain couples TRBV28 to TRBJ2-2, with a possible D match to TRBD2 (5 bases). CDR3 length: 17 residues. Germline CDR1 is MDHEN and CDR2 is SYDVKM. Trimming removed 5 bases at V and 4 bases at J, with 20 bases between. Here the CDR3 DNA reads TGTGCCAGCAGTCCCCCCCTACCCGTTGGGAGCACCGGGGAGCTGTTTTTT. It translates to CASSPPLPVGSTGELFF.

This clone was observed once. This rearrangement joins TRBV5-6 to TRBJ1-1; D remains unclear. Trimming removed 0 bases from V and 0 bases from J, with 15 bases in between. This CDR3 comprises 17 residues. Germline V CDR1 and CDR2: SGHDT, YYEEEE. CDR3 in amino acids: CASSLALGLGVNTEAFF. The CDR3 DNA sequence: TGTGCCAGCAGCTTGGCCTTGGGTCTCGGAGTGAACACTGAAGCTTTCTTT.

V gene TRBV24-1 combines with J gene TRBJ1-5; a possible D gene is TRBD1 (5 bases). This CDR3 spans 16 amino acids. Trimming left V 3 bases short and J 5 bases short, with 16 bases between. CDR1 KGHDR and CDR2 SFDVKD come from the germline V gene. CDR3 nucleotide sequence: TGTGCCACCAGTGATGGCAGGGTAGTGGGTGATCAGCCCCAGCATTTT. This codes for CATSDGRVVGDQPQHF.

The chain links TRBV5-5 to TRBJ1-1; maybe TRBD1 (5 bases). This CDR3 comprises 14 residues. Trimming took off 5 bases at V and 0 bases at J, with 11 bases between the two ends. Germline values: CDR1 SGHKS, CDR2 YYEKEE (reference sequence). The DNA of the CDR3 is TGTGCCAGCAGTCGGGGGACGGTGAACACTGAAGCTTTCTTT. The encoded protein is CASSRGTVNTEAFF.

V and J are TRBV14 and TRBJ2-7; weak D call: TRBD1 (6 bases). The CDR3 has 16 amino acids. Germline lookup yields CDR1 SGHDN and CDR2 FVKESK. V was cut by 2 bases and J by 6 bases, with 20 bases left in between. CDR3 sequence: CASSQIGTTVRREQYF. In nucleotides, the CDR3 is TGTGCCAGCAGCCAAATAGGGACAACGGTTCGCCGCGAGCAGTACTTC.

The rearrangement uses TRBV30 and TRBJ1-2; D might be TRBD1 (5 bases). The CDR3 consists of 12 residues. V lost 3 bases, J lost 4 bases, and 9 bases lay in between. Per germline, CDR1 GTSNPN and CDR2 SVGIG (reference sequence). Here the CDR3 reads CAWRGGIYGYTF. For the CDR3, the DNA is TGTGCCTGGAGGGGGGGGATCTATGGCTACACCTTC.

V usage is TRBV3-1 (or the pseudogene TRBV3-2) and J usage is TRBJ2-5; 10 nucleotides align to TRBD1. The CDR3 runs to 18 residues. V lost 1 base and J lost 2; bases outside the gene matches: 10. The germline V gene has CDR1 LGHDT and CDR2 YNNKEL (reference sequence). The CDR3 nucleotides are TGTGCCAGCAGCCAAGTTGGATCGCGGGACAGGGGACAAGAGACCCAGTACTTC. This translates into CASSQVGSRDRGQETQYF.

The CDR3 sequence is CASSRQPGRSPLHF. The CDR3 nucleotides read TGTGCCAGCAGTCGACAGCCGGGCCGATCACCCCTCCACTTT. V and J are TRBV6-5 and TRBJ1-6; D might be TRBD1 (5 bases). With 5 bases removed from V and 10 bases from J, the gap between germline ends came to 15 bases. Germline CDR1 is MNHEY and CDR2 is SVGAGI. The CDR3 has 14 amino acids.

This chain links TRBV18 with TRBJ1-5; D remains unclear. V dropped 2 bases and J dropped 4 bases, with 6 bases sitting between them. The CDR3 is made up of 13 amino acids. Germline V lookup: CDR1 KGHSH, CDR2 LQKENI. The CDR3 is CASSPGENQPQHF. The CDR3 bases are TGTGCCAGCTCACCAGGGGAGAATCAGCCCCAGCATTTT.

The chain employs TRBV6-1 and TRBJ2-7; D gene uncertain. The CDR3 has 14 amino acids. V lost 3 bases and J lost 1, with 10 bases in between. Germline V gene lookup returns CDR1 MNHNS and CDR2 SASEGT. CDR3 sequence (DNA): TGTGCCAGCAGTGACGGTCGAAGATCCTACGAGCAGTACTTC. Its protein is CASSDGRRSYEQYF.

The V and J genes are TRBV2 and TRBJ2-1, with TRBD2 identical over 8 bases. Per germline, CDR1 SNHLY and CDR2 FYNNEI. Trimming cost V 7 bases and J 5 bases; bases outside gene matches: 7. The CDR3 is 14 residues long. The CDR3 spells CASTRGAVNNEQFF. The CDR3 DNA follows: TGTGCCAGCACGCGGGGGGCAGTAAACAATGAGCAGTTCTTC.

The rearrangement uses TRBV6-5 and TRBJ1-2, with 9 bases identical to TRBD1. The ends lost 7 bases at V and 4 bases at J; junction bases unmatched: 10. CDR1 and CDR2 from the germline V gene are MNHEY and SVGAGI. The CDR3 length is 15 residues. CDR3 loop: CASTRTGVYIYGYTF. The CDR3 coding sequence is TGTGCCAGCACCCGGACAGGGGTCTATATCTATGGCTACACCTTC.

In this sample, this clone turned up once. The genes are TRBV2 and TRBJ2-3; 7 bases fit TRBD1. This CDR3 comprises 16 residues. CDR1 SNHLY and CDR2 FYNNEI come from the germline V gene. V gave up 6 bases and J gave up 0 bases; unmatched junction bases: 9. CDR3 sequence reads: CASRRDYRGSTDTQYF. The CDR3 DNA reads as TGTGCCAGCAGGAGAGATTACAGGGGTAGCACAGATACGCAGTATTTT.